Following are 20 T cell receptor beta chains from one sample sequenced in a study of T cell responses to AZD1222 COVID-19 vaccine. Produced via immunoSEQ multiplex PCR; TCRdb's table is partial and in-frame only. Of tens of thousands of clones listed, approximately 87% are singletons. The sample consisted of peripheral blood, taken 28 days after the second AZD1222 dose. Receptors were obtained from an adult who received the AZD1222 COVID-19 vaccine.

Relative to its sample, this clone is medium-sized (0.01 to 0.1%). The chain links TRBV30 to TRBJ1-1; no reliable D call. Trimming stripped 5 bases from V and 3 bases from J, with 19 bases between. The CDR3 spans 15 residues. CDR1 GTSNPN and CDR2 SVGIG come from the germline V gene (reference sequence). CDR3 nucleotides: TGTGCCTGGGGAGGTTGGGAGTTAGGGTACACTGAAGCTTTCTTT. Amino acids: CAWGGWELGYTEAFF.

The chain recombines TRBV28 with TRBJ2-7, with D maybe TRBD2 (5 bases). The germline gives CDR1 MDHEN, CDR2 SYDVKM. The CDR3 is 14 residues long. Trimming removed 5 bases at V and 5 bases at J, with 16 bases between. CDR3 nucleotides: TGTGCCAGCAGTGAGGGTTACGTGGGCAACGAGCAGTACTTC. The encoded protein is CASSEGYVGNEQYF. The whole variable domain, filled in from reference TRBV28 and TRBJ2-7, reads DVKVTQSSRYLVKRTGEKVFLECVQDMDHENMFWYRQDPGLGLRLIYFSYDVKMKEKGDIPEGYSVSREKKERFSLILESASTNQTSMYLCASSEGYVGNEQYFGPGTRLTVT.

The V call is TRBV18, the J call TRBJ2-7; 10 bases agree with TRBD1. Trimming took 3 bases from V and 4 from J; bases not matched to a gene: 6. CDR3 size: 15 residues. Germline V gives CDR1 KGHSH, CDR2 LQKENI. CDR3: CASSPGTGANYEQYF. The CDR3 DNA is TGTGCCAGCTCACCCGGGACAGGGGCGAATTACGAGCAGTACTTC.

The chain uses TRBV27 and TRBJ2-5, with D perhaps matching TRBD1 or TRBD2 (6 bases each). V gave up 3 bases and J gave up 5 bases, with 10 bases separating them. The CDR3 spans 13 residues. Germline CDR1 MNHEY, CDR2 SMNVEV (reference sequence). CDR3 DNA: TGTGCCAGCAGTTTTTTAGGGGGGGAGACCCAGTACTTC. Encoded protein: CASSFLGGETQYF.

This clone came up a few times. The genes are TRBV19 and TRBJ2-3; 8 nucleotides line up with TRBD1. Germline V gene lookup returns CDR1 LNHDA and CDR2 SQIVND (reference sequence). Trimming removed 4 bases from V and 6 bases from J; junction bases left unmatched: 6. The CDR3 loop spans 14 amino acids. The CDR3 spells CASSRGTGVDTQYF. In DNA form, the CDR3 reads TGTGCCAGTAGTAGGGGGACAGGAGTGGATACGCAGTATTTT.

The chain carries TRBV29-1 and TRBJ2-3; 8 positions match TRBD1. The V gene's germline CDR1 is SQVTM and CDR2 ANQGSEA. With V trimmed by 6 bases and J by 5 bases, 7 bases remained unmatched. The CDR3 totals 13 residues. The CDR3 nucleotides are TGCAGCGTGGAGACAGGGGTGGAAGATACGCAGTATTTT. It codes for CSVETGVEDTQYF.

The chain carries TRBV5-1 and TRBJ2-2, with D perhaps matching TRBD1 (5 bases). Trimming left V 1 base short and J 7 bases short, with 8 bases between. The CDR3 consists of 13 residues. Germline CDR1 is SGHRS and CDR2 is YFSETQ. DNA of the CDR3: TGCGCCAGCAGCTTGAGCCAGGGCGGGGAGCTGTTTTTT. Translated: CASSLSQGGELFF. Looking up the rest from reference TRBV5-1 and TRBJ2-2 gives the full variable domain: KAGVTQTPRYLIKTRGQQVTLSCSPISGHRSVSWYQQTPGQGLQFLFEYFSETQRNKGNFPGRFSGRQFSNSRSEMNVSTLELGDSALYLCASSLSQGGELFFGEGSRLTVL.

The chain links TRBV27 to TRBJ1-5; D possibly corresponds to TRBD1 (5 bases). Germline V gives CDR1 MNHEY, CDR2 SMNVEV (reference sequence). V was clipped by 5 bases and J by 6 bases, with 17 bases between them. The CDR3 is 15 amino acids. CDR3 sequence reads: CASSPRKGRGQPQHF. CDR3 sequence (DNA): TGTGCCAGCAGTCCCCGAAAGGGACGAGGTCAGCCCCAGCATTTT.

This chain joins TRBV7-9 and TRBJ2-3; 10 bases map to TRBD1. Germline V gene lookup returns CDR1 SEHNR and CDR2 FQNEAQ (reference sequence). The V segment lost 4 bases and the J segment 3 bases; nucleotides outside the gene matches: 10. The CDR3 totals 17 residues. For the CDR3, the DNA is TGTGCCAGCAGCTCGAATCTCCGGGACAGGGGTACAGATACGCAGTATTTT. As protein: CASSSNLRDRGTDTQYF.

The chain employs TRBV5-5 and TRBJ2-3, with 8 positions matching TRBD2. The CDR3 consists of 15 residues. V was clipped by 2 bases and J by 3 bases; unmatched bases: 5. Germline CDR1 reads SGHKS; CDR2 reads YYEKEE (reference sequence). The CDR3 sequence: CASSFSGTRTDTQYF. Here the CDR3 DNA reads TGTGCCAGCAGCTTCTCCGGGACTAGAACAGATACGCAGTATTTT.

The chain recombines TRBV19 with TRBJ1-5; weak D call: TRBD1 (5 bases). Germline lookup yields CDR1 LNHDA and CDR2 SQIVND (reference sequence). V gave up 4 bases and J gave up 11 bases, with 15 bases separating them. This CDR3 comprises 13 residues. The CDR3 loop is CASSSARELAQHF. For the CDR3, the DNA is TGTGCCAGTAGTAGCGCCAGGGAGTTGGCCCAGCATTTT.

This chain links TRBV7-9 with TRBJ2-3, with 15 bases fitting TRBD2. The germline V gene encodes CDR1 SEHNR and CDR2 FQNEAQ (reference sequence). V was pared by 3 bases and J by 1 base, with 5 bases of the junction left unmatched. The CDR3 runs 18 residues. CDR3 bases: TGTGCCAGCAGCTTCCGGACTAGCGGGGGGGTGGGCACAGATACGCAGTATTTT. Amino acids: CASSFRTSGGVGTDTQYF. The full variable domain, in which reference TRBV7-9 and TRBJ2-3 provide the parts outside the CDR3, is DTGVSQNPRHKITKRGQNVTFRCDPISEHNRLYWYRQTLGQGPEFLTYFQNEAQLEKSRLLSDRFSAERPKGSFSTLEIQRTEQGDSAMYLCASSFRTSGGVGTDTQYFGPGTRLTVL.

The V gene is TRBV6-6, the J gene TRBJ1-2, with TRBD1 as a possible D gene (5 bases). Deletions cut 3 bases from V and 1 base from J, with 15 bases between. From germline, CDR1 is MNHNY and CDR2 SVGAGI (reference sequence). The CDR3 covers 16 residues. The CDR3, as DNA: TGTGCCAGCAGTTATATGAGGGGCGCCGTTAACTATGGCTACACCTTC. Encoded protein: CASSYMRGAVNYGYTF.

CDR3 protein: CASSPRGSFSWSYEQYF. The DNA for the CDR3 is TGTGCCAGCAGCCCCCGAGGGAGTTTCAGTTGGTCCTACGAGCAGTACTTC. The chain uses TRBV7-6 and TRBJ2-7; a possible D gene is TRBD2 (5 bases). CDR1 SGHVS and CDR2 FNYEAQ come from the germline V gene. This CDR3 contains 17 residues. V lost 5 bases and J 1 base, leaving 21 bases between the germline ends.

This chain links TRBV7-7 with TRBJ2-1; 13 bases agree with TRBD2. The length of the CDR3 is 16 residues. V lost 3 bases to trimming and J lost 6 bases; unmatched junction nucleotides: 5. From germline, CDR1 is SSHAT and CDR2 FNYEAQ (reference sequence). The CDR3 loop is CASSLRLAGGTNEQFF. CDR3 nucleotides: TGTGCCAGCAGCTTGCGACTAGCGGGAGGAACCAATGAGCAGTTCTTC.

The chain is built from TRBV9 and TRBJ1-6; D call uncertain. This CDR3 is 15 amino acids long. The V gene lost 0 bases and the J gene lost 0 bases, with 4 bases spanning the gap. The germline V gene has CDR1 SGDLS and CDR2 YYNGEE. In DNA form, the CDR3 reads TGTGCCAGCAGCGTAGATCCCTCCTATAATTCACCCCTCCACTTT. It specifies CASSVDPSYNSPLHF.

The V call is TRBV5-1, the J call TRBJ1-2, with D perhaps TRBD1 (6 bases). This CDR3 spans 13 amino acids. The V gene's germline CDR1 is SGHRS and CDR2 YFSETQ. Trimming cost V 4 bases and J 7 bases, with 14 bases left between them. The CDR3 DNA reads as TGCGCCAGCAGCCCTGGGGGGGGCTCTGGCTACACCTTC. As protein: CASSPGGGSGYTF.

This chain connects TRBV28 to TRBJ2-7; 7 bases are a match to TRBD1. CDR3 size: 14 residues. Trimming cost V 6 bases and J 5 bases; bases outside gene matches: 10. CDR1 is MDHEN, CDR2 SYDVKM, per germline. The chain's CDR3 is CASRELATGNEQYF. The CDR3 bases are TGTGCCAGCAGGGAGTTGGCGACAGGGAACGAGCAGTACTTC. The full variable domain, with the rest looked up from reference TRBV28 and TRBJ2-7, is DVKVTQSSRYLVKRTGEKVFLECVQDMDHENMFWYRQDPGLGLRLIYFSYDVKMKEKGDIPEGYSVSREKKERFSLILESASTNQTSMYLCASRELATGNEQYFGPGTRLTVT.

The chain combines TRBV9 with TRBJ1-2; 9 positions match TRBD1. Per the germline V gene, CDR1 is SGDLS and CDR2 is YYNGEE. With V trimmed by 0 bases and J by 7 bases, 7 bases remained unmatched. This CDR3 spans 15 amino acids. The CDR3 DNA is TGTGCCAGCAGCGTAGGACGACAGGGGGTGGGTGGCTACACCTTC. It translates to CASSVGRQGVGGYTF. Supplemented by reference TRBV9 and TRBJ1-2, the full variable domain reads DSGVTQTPKHLITATGQRVTLRCSPRSGDLSVYWYQQSLDQGLQFLIQYYNGEERAKGNILERFSAQQFPDLHSELNLSSLELGDSALYFCASSVGRQGVGGYTFGSGTRLTVV.

CDR3 in amino acids: CASVGLDYNEQFF. DNA of the CDR3: TGTGCCAGCGTTGGCCTCGATTACAATGAGCAGTTCTTC. The J gene is TRBJ2-1, the V gene TRBV7-2, with no clear D. Germline V gene sequence: CDR1 SGHTA, CDR2 FQGNSA. Between the trimmed V and J ends, which lost 8 bases and 4 bases, there was a span of 12 bases. CDR3 length: 13 amino acids.